Listed below are T cell receptor beta chains from one sample, sequenced in a study of OX40 agonist ivuxolimab in advanced cancers. TCRdb's table, derived via immunoSEQ multiplex PCR, lists solely in-frame clones and lacks some. The sample contains 98,000 or so clones, around 90% of which appear only once. The material sequenced was CD4+ or CD8+ T cells sorted from blood, taken in a trial of the OX40 agonist ivuxolimab. The receptors were gathered from an adult with an advanced solid tumor such as melanoma, head and neck, liver or kidney cancer. CDR3s include the opening cysteine and the closing phenylalanine or tryptophan. The D gene is left open where the match is weak. A clone size is listed for some rows: how often the clone was seen (once, few, many), or a class if it is expanded.

TRBV18	TRBJ1-2	once	.	CASSPRQEVDYGYTF	TGTGCCAGCTCACCTAGACAGGAAGTCGACTATGGCTACACCTTC
TRBV29-1	TRBJ2-7	.	TRBD1	CSATGGEHEQYF	TGCAGCGCAACAGGGGGCGAGCACGAGCAGTACTTC
TRBV11-2	TRBJ2-3	.	TRBD2	CASSLSGSLNTQYF	TGTGCCAGCAGCCTTAGCGGGAGTTTGAATACGCAGTATTTT
TRBV11-2	TRBJ2-5	.	.	CASSFGGSRKTQYF	TGTGCCAGCAGCTTCGGCGGAAGCCGAAAGACCCAGTACTTC
TRBV10-1	TRBJ1-5	few	.	CASSQGRNQPQHF	TGCGCCAGCTCTCAAGGCAGAAATCAGCCCCAGCATTTT
TRBV6-5	TRBJ1-1	.	.	CASSWTTGNTEAFF	TGTGCCAGCAGTTGGACGACAGGGAACACTGAAGCTTTCTTT
TRBV19	TRBJ2-3	.	TRBD2	CASSTGLATQGTQYF	TGTGCCAGTAGTACGGGACTAGCGACCCAGGGTACGCAGTATTTT
TRBV7-9	TRBJ2-3	.	.	CASSPRSSATDTQYF	TGTGCCAGCAGCCCCCGGAGTAGCGCGACAGATACGCAGTATTTT
TRBV9	TRBJ2-7	.	.	CASSPQAGSSYEQYF	TGTGCCAGCAGCCCCCAAGCGGGTAGCTCCTACGAGCAGTACTTC
TRBV7-6	TRBJ1-1	once	.	CASSPSVNTEAFF	TGTGCCAGCAGCCCATCAGTGAACACTGAAGCTTTCTTT
TRBV28	TRBJ2-3	.	.	CASSSSLAAQYF	TGTGCCAGCAGTTCCTCTTTGGCCGCGCAGTATTTT
TRBV28	TRBJ1-2	.	.	CASSLLRGNYGYTF	TGTGCCAGCAGTTTATTGCGGGGTAACTATGGCTACACCTTC
TRBV9	TRBJ2-1	once	.	CASSVEGPDFYSNEQFF	TGTGCCAGCAGCGTAGAAGGGCCGGACTTCTACAGCAATGAGCAGTTCTTC
TRBV7-2	TRBJ2-5	.	.	CASSFGGTETQYF	TGTGCCAGCAGCTTTGGGGGGACGGAGACCCAGTACTTC
TRBV19	TRBJ2-6	.	TRBD1	CASSRAGQGTLGANVLTF	TGTGCCAGTAGTAGGGCGGGACAGGGGACTCTGGGGGCCAACGTCCTGACTTTC
TRBV19	TRBJ2-2	.	TRBD1	CASDRGGNTGELFF	TGTGCCAGTGACAGGGGAGGGAACACCGGGGAGCTGTTTTTT
TRBV7-2	TRBJ2-1	.	.	CASSSWAGSYNEQFF	TGTGCCAGCAGCTCCTGGGCGGGCTCCTACAATGAGCAGTTCTTC
TRBV30	TRBJ2-3	.	.	CAWSARGGTDTQYF	TGTGCCTGGAGTGCAAGGGGGGGCACAGATACGCAGTATTTT
TRBV28	TRBJ2-7	.	TRBD2	CASNVAGVLDEQYF	TGTGCCAGCAACGTTGCGGGGGTGTTGGACGAGCAGTACTTC
TRBV6-5	TRBJ2-7	.	.	CASSYGAAAQQGQYF	TGTGCCAGCAGTTACGGGGCGGCAGCTCAACAAGGGCAGTACTTC
TRBV7-2	TRBJ2-1	.	.	CASSLVGGMVPNEQFF	TGTGCCAGCAGCTTAGTGGGCGGGATGGTACCCAATGAGCAGTTCTTC
TRBV27	TRBJ2-3	.	.	CASNRADGDPDTQYF	TGTGCCAGCAACCGGGCCGATGGGGACCCAGATACGCAGTATTTT
TRBV28	TRBJ1-5	.	.	CASRLSGSNQPQHF	TGTGCCAGCAGGCTCAGTGGTAGCAATCAGCCCCAGCATTTT
TRBV7-9	TRBJ2-7	.	.	CASSLVKGSSYEQYF	TGTGCCAGCAGCTTAGTTAAAGGCAGCTCCTACGAGCAGTACTTC
TRBV7-2	TRBJ2-3	.	.	CASSFIYGSISKSTDTQYF	TGTGCCAGCAGCTTCATATATGGGTCGATTAGCAAGAGCACAGATACGCAGTATTTT
TRBV18	TRBJ2-7	.	.	CASSRWTALYEQYF	TGTGCCAGCTCACGATGGACAGCGCTCTACGAGCAGTACTTC
TRBV5-4	TRBJ1-4	.	.	CASSWGRNGNEKLFF	TGTGCCAGCAGTTGGGGGAGGAACGGGAATGAAAAACTGTTTTTT
TRBV28	TRBJ2-5	few	.	CASSQETQYF	TGTGCCAGCAGTCAAGAGACCCAGTACTTC
TRBV5-1	TRBJ2-7	.	TRBD2	CASSFIAGGRIQHYEQYF	TGCGCCAGCAGCTTTATAGCGGGAGGACGAATACAACACTACGAGCAGTACTTC
TRBV6-1	TRBJ1-4	once	TRBD1	CASSVVDRGSEKLFF	TGTGCCAGCAGTGTTGTGGACAGGGGAAGTGAAAAACTGTTTTTT
TRBV5-1	TRBJ2-1	.	TRBD2	CASSLVFSGGFNEQFF	TGCGCCAGCAGCCTGGTCTTTAGCGGGGGATTTAATGAGCAGTTCTTC
TRBV28	TRBJ1-2	.	.	CASRGHGYTF	TGTGCCAGCAGGGGGCATGGCTACACCTTC
TRBV4-3	TRBJ2-2	.	.	CASSQEAADPGELFF	TGCGCCAGCAGCCAAGAGGCGGCAGATCCCGGGGAGCTGTTTTTT
TRBV6-5	TRBJ2-5	.	.	CASSPTRRETQYF	TGTGCCAGCAGCCCGACTAGGCGGGAGACCCAGTACTTC
TRBV18	TRBJ1-2	.	.	CASSPDTNYGYTF	TGTGCCAGCTCACCAGACACTAACTATGGCTACACCTTC
TRBV4-1	TRBJ2-1	once	TRBD2	CASSPRGRALVDEQFF	TGCGCCAGCAGCCCCCGCGGGAGGGCCTTAGTAGATGAGCAGTTCTTC
TRBV5-6	TRBJ2-1	.	TRBD2	CASTRLAGGSYNEQFF	TGTGCCAGCACACGACTAGCGGGAGGGTCCTACAATGAGCAGTTCTTC
TRBV2	TRBJ1-2	.	.	CASSLRALNYGYTF	TGTGCCAGCTCCCTCCGGGCCCTCAACTATGGCTACACCTTC
TRBV28	TRBJ1-1	.	.	CASSALMNTEAFF	TGTGCCAGCAGTGCCCTTATGAACACTGAAGCTTTCTTT
TRBV9	TRBJ2-2	.	TRBD1	CASSEQGAGTGELFF	TGTGCCAGCAGCGAACAGGGGGCAGGGACCGGGGAGCTGTTTTTT
TRBV7-9	TRBJ1-4	.	.	CASSQDSSNEKLFF	TGTGCCAGCAGCCAGGACAGTTCTAATGAAAAACTGTTTTTT
TRBV5-8	TRBJ2-1	.	TRBD2	CASSLALAGESSYNEQFF	TGTGCCAGCAGCTTGGCCCTAGCGGGGGAAAGCTCCTACAATGAGCAGTTCTTC
TRBV30	TRBJ1-1	.	.	CAWSIQGLWAFF	TGTGCCTGGAGTATCCAGGGGCTCTGGGCTTTCTTT